One T cell receptor (beta chain) is described in this entry. The antigen remains unidentified. This sample is drawn from a study of cytomegalovirus exposure and HLA in healthy donors. On the study more broadly: Falling in the Caucasian-associated ancestry cluster were less than 85% of around 370 genotyped donors. Study conclusions and caveats: An assumption of roughly uniform sequencing depth across donors underlay the presence/absence analyses. An observed cluster of highly shared sequence variants was recorded as a likely sequencing artifact. On later analysis, the bulk of CMV-associated TCR beta chains appeared to be HLA-restricted.

With 7 bases clipped from V and 1 base from J, the junction kept 5 bases outside the gene matches. Per the germline V gene, CDR1 is MDHEN and CDR2 is SYDVKM. The CDR3 sequence is 15 residues long. The PCR contained 60 Vbeta and 13 Jbeta primers. Sequencing used immunoSEQ multiplex PCR; TCRdb keeps in-frame clones, though not all of them. The sample holds 180,000 or so clones, approximately 72% seen once. This clonotype originated in a human donor in good health. The rearrangement links TRBV28 to TRBJ2-2, with 8 nucleotides matching TRBD2. The sequenced sample was PBMCs. The CDR3, as DNA: TGTGCCAGCAACCTAAGCGGGGGGAACACCGGGGAGCTGTTTTTT. Its protein product is CASNLSGGNTGELFF.